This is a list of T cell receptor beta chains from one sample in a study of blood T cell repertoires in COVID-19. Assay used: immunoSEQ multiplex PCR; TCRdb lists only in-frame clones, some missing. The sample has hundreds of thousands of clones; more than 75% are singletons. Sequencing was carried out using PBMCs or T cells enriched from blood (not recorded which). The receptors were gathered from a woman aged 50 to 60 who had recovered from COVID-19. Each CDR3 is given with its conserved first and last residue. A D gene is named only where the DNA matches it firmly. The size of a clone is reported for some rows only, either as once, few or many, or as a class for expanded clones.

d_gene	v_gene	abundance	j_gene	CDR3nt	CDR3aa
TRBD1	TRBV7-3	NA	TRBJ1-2	TGTGCCAGCAGCCCAGGGGGCGCCTATGGCTACACCTTC	CASSPGGAYGYTF
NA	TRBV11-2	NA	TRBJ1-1	TGTGCCAGCAGCTTAACTGGGCTTGAAGCTTTCTTT	CASSLTGLEAFF
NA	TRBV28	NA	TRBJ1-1	TGTGCCAGCAGTTTGACCGAGTCGGGGGGGGTTGGGACTGAAGCTTTCTTT	CASSLTESGGVGTEAFF
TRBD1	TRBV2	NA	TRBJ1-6	TGTGCCAGCAGTGAGGGGACAGGGAATTCACCCCTCCACTTT	CASSEGTGNSPLHF
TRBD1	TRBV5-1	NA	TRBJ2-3	TGCGCCAGCGGAAGACAGGGGATCACAGATACGCAGTATTTT	CASGRQGITDTQYF
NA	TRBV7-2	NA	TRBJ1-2	TGTGCCAGCAGCTTCGGGGGGCGGGTTGGCTACACCTTC	CASSFGGRVGYTF
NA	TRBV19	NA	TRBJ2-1	TGTGCCAGTAGTCTAACTGGGGGGGCAGTCTCCTACAATGAGCAGTTCTTC	CASSLTGGAVSYNEQFF
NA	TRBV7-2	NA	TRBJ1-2	TGTGCCAGCAGCTTAGGGTGGAGTAACTATGGCTACACCTTC	CASSLGWSNYGYTF
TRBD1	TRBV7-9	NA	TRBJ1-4	TGTGCCAGCAGCTTTGGGACAGTCGACGAAAAACTGTTTTTT	CASSFGTVDEKLFF
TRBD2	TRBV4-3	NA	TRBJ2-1	TGCGCCAGCAGCCTCGGACTAGCGGGGGGGTATGGTGAGCAGTTCTTC	CASSLGLAGGYGEQFF
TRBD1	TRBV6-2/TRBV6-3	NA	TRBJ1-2	TGTGCCAGCAGTTACTCTTGGACAGGGTCCCATATTGGTGATGGCTACACCTTC	CASSYSWTGSHIGDGYTF
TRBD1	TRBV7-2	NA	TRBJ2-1	TGTGCCAGCAGCTTAACCGGGACAGGGAAGCAGTTCTTC	CASSLTGTGKQFF
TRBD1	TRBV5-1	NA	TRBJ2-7	TGCGCCAGCAGCTTACAGGGGGGCAACTCCTACGAGCAGTACTTC	CASSLQGGNSYEQYF
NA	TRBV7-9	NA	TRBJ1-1	TGTGCCAGCAGCTTATCACAGACGAACACTGAAGCTTTCTTT	CASSLSQTNTEAFF
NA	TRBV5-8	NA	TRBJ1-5	TGTGCCAGCAGCTTGGCCCTGAATCAGCCCCAGCATTTT	CASSLALNQPQHF
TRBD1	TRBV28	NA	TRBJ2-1	TGTGCCAGCAGTCCGACCGGGACAGGGAATCCAAATGAGCAGTTCTTC	CASSPTGTGNPNEQFF
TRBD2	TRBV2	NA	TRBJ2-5	TGTGCCAGCATCAGCGGGACGTTCGCTTCGGAGACCCAGTACTTC	CASISGTFASETQYF
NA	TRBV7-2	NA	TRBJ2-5	TGTGCCAGCAGCTTACAGGAGACCCAGTACTTC	CASSLQETQYF
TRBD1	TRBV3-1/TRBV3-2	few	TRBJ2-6	TGTGCCAGCAGCCAGCGGACAGGCTCTGGGGCCAACGTCCTGACTTTC	CASSQRTGSGANVLTF
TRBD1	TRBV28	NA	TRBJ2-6	TGTGCCAGCAGCTTAACCGCCGCCCTGACAGGGACCGGGGCCAACGTCCTGACTTTC	CASSLTAALTGTGANVLTF
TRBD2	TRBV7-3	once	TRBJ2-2	TGTGCCAGCAGCCCAGCCGGACTAGCGGGCGATACCGGGGAGCTGTTTTTT	CASSPAGLAGDTGELFF
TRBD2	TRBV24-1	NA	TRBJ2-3	TGTGCCACCAGTGACGGGACTAGCGGGGGTACAGATACGCAGTATTTT	CATSDGTSGGTDTQYF
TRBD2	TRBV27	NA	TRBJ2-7	TGTGCCAGCAGTTTATCCCTAGCGGGAAGTTACGAGCAGTACTTC	CASSLSLAGSYEQYF
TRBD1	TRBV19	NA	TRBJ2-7	TGTGCCAGTAGTACAATGGGACAGGGAAAAAGCGAGCAGTACTTC	CASSTMGQGKSEQYF
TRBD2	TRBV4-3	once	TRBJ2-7	TGCGCCAGCAGCCAACAGACTAGCTATGACGAGCAGTACTTC	CASSQQTSYDEQYF
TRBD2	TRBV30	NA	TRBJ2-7	TGTGCCTGGAGCCCCCTAGCGGTTGAGCAGTACTTC	CAWSPLAVEQYF
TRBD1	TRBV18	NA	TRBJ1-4	TGTGCCAGCTCACCACGGACAGGGGGGGGTGAAAAACTGTTTTTT	CASSPRTGGGEKLFF
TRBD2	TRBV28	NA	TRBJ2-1	TGTGCCAGCAGTTTAAGTTCTAGCGGGTACAATGAGCAGTTCTTC	CASSLSSSGYNEQFF
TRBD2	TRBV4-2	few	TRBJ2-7	TGTGCCAGCAGCCAAGATTCCCTAGCGGGAGATCGCGAGCAGTACTTC	CASSQDSLAGDREQYF
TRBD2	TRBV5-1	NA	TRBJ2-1	TGCGCCAGCAGCCCCGTTGCGGGAGGGATGAATGAGCAGTTCTTC	CASSPVAGGMNEQFF
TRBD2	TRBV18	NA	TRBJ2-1	TGTGCCAGCTCTATTATAGCGGGAGAAGGGGAGCAGTTCTTC	CASSIIAGEGEQFF
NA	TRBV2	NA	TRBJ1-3	TGTGCCAGCAGTCCCCCCGTCGGGGTGAGCTCTGGAAACACCATATATTTT	CASSPPVGVSSGNTIYF
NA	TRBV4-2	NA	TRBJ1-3	TGTGCCAGCAGCCAAGTAGGAGCTCAGGGCTCTGGAAACACCATATATTTT	CASSQVGAQGSGNTIYF
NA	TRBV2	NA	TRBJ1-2	TGTGCCAGCAGCGAAACAGGGATGTATGGCTACACCTTC	CASSETGMYGYTF
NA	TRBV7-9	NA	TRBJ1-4	TGTGCCAGCAGGAACCGAGGGACTAATGAAAAACTGTTTTTT	CASRNRGTNEKLFF
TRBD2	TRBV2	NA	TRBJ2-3	TGTGCCAGCAGTGAAGCTCGAACTAGCGGGTACACAGATACGCAGTATTTT	CASSEARTSGYTDTQYF
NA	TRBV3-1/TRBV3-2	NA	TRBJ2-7	TGTGCCAGCAACTACGGACAGAGCTCCTACGAGCAGTACTTC	CASNYGQSSYEQYF
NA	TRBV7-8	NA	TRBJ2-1	TGTGCCAGCAGCTTAGCGCGGAGGGATGAGCAGTTCTTC	CASSLARRDEQFF
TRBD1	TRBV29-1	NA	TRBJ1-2	TGCAGCCCACGGGACAGGGCAGCTAACTATGGCTACACCTTC	CSPRDRAANYGYTF
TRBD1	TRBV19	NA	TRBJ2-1	TGTGCCAGTAGTATGGACAGGGGATACAATGAGCAGTTCTTC	CASSMDRGYNEQFF
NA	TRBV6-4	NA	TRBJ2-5	TGTGCCAGCAGGGCAGTAGAGACCCAGTACTTC	CASRAVETQYF
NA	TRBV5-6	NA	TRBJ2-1	TGTGCCAGCAACCTCATATATTCTGAGGCAGAACACAATGAGCAGTTCTTC	CASNLIYSEAEHNEQFF
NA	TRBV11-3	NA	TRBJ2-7	TGTGCCAGCAGCTTAGGCCGGGTATCGCAGTACTTC	CASSLGRVSQYF
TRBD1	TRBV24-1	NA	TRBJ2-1	TGTGCCACCAGTAGGACAGGGAGCACGAGTTTACGCAATGAGCAGTTCTTC	CATSRTGSTSLRNEQFF
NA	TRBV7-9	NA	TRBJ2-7	TGTGCCAGCAGTCCAGCTGGGGGGAGCTCCTACGAGCAGTACTTC	CASSPAGGSSYEQYF
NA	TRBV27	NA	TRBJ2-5	TGTGCCAGCAGACTATTGGCCGTCCAAGAGACCCAGTACTTC	CASRLLAVQETQYF
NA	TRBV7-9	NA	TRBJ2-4	TGTGCCAGCAGCCAGTTGAGGTCCCTAGCCAAAAACATTCAGTACTTC	CASSQLRSLAKNIQYF
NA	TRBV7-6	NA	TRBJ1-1	TGTGCCAGCAGCTTAGGGTTCGGGGTCCCGAACACTGAAGCTTTCTTT	CASSLGFGVPNTEAFF
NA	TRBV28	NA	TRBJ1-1	TGTGCCAGCAGTTCTCTCGGCGGGAAAACTGAAGCTTTCTTT	CASSSLGGKTEAFF
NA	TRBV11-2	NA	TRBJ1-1	TGTGCCAGCAGCCACGGGGGTCCTGCTGAAGCTTTCTTT	CASSHGGPAEAFF
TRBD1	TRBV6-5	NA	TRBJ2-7	TGTGCCAGCAGTTATCGAGGACAGGTCCCGGTCCCTTTC	CASSYRGQVPVPF
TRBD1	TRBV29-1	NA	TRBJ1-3	TGCAGTGGGACAGGGCAGAGTTACGGAAACACCATATATTTT	CSGTGQSYGNTIYF